Presented here are 9 T cell receptor beta chains from one specimen sequenced in a study of T cell repertoires in cytomegalovirus infection. One entry per CDR3 protein, called by TCRdb with MiXCR from the reads. The sample has about 160,000 distinct CDR3 sequences, less than 25% seen once. These receptors have no known antigen. The sample consisted of CD8+ T cells from cultured PBMCs, taken from culture after CMV antigen stimulation. The receptors were sampled from a human donor in good health (CMV status not recorded). Some clones in this sample may be carry-over from other donors' samples.

There are many counts of this clonotype. The chain uses TRBV12-3 or TRBV12-4 and TRBJ2-7; D is unresolved. V shed 0 bases and J shed 2 bases, with 5 bases lying between them. The CDR3 is 13 residues long. DNA for the CDR3: TGTGCCAGCAGTTTAGCGGGGACCTACGAGCAGTACTTC. It specifies CASSLAGTYEQYF.

This clonotype was observed a few times. The J gene is TRBJ2-7, the V gene TRBV7-9, with TRBD2 identical over 7 bases. Germline V gives CDR1 SEHNR, CDR2 FQNEAQ (reference sequence). The CDR3 consists of 16 residues. J lost 2 bases, V lost 4 bases, and 11 bases had no gene match. CDR3 nucleotides: TGTGCCAGCAGCTCCCCGTCAGCGGGGCCTGCCTACGAGCAGTACTTC. The encoded protein is CASSSPSAGPAYEQYF.

This chain links TRBV9 with TRBJ2-5; D is perhaps TRBD1 (6 bases). Trimming cost V 6 bases and J 0 bases, with 9 bases left between them. The germline gives CDR1 SGDLS, CDR2 YYNGEE. This CDR3 has 13 residues. CDR3 in DNA: TGTGCCAGCAAGGGGGACCACCAAGAGACCCAGTACTTC. It is translated as CASKGDHQETQYF.

This chain joins TRBV7-6 and TRBJ1-2, with 7 bases fitting TRBD1. V trimming: 1 base; J trimming: 2 bases; junction bases outside the gene matches: 4. The CDR3 spans 15 residues. Germline CDR1 reads SGHVS; CDR2 reads FNYEAQ. DNA of the CDR3: TGTGCCAGCAGCTTAGGAAAGGGGGCAAACTATGGCTACACCTTC. It is translated as CASSLGKGANYGYTF.

CDR3 protein: CASSWGLAGLFF. CDR3 nucleotides: TGTGCCAGCAGCTGGGGACTAGCGGGGCTGTTCTTC. V gene TRBV7-6 combines with J gene TRBJ2-1; TRBD2 matches at 13 bases. V trimming: 4 bases; J trimming: 15 bases; junction bases outside the gene matches: 3. CDR1 and CDR2 (germline): SGHVS, FNYEAQ. This CDR3 is built from 12 residues.

This clonotype has more than one count but fewer than ten. The chain has TRBV6-2 or TRBV6-3 and TRBJ1-5; D gene unclear. Between the trimmed V and J ends, which lost 2 bases and 7 bases, there was a span of 15 bases. The CDR3 covers 15 residues. The germline V gene has CDR1 MNHEY and CDR2 SVGEGT. The CDR3 sequence is CASSYKRVLRQPQHF. CDR3 nucleotides: TGTGCCAGCAGTTACAAAAGGGTTTTAAGGCAGCCCCAGCATTTT.

This clonotype was detected only a few times. This chain uses TRBV11-1 with TRBJ2-4; D might be TRBD2 (5 bases). The V gene's germline CDR1 is SGHAT and CDR2 FQDESV (reference sequence). Trimming took 5 bases from V and 0 from J, leaving 17 bases between them. The CDR3 totals 17 residues. The DNA for the CDR3 is TGTGCCAGCAGCCCATCGTCCGAGGGAAGAGCCAAAAACATTCAGTACTTC. This sequence encodes CASSPSSEGRAKNIQYF.

There are a few counts of this clonotype. The rearrangement links TRBV4-1 to TRBJ2-1; 9 nucleotides align to TRBD1. The CDR3 loop spans 16 amino acids. CDR1 is MGHRA and CDR2 is YSYEKL in the germline V gene. Trimming took 2 bases from V and 3 from J; bases not matched to a gene: 5. The CDR3 sequence is CASSQRQGVDYNEQFF. The DNA of the CDR3 is TGCGCCAGCAGCCAACGACAGGGGGTGGACTACAATGAGCAGTTCTTC.

This clonotype was found a few times. The V gene is TRBV7-2, the J gene TRBJ1-1, with 9 nucleotides matching TRBD1. J was trimmed by 0 bases and V by 2 bases; bases with no gene match: 1. CDR3 size: 15 residues. CDR1 is SGHTA and CDR2 is FQGNSA in the germline V gene. The DNA of the CDR3 is TGTGCCAGCAGCTTAACAGGGGGCTTGAACACTGAAGCTTTCTTT. Translating gives CASSLTGGLNTEAFF.